This T cell receptor (beta chain) was sequenced in a study of OX40 agonist ivuxolimab in advanced cancers. Findings and limits, study-wide: Relative to CD4+, CD8+ T cells held more expanded clones on average. Antigen targets of the expanded peripheral T cells went undetermined. Both blood CD4+ and CD8+ T cells showed clonal growth by week 6 at 0.1 to 3.0 mg/kg.

As concerns this clone: Its antigen is unknown.

TCRdb's copy holds only in-frame clones and misses some; the assay was immunoSEQ multiplex PCR. There are some 50,000 clones in the sample; 82% occur only once, and about 1.8% lies in the top ten. Sequencing used CD4+ or CD8+ T cells sorted from blood, obtained in a trial of the OX40 agonist ivuxolimab. This receptor was taken from an adult with an advanced solid tumor such as melanoma, head and neck, liver or kidney cancer.

The DNA for the CDR3 is TGCGCCAGCAGCCAAGATTCCCGAGGGGCGCAGAGTGATGGCTACACCTTC. This encodes CASSQDSRGAQSDGYTF. The rearrangement joins TRBV4-1 to TRBJ1-2; weak D call: TRBD1 (5 bases). The CDR3 sequence is 17 residues long. Looked up from germline, CDR1 is MGHRA and CDR2 is YSYEKL. V was pared by 0 bases and J by 6 bases, with 20 bases between.